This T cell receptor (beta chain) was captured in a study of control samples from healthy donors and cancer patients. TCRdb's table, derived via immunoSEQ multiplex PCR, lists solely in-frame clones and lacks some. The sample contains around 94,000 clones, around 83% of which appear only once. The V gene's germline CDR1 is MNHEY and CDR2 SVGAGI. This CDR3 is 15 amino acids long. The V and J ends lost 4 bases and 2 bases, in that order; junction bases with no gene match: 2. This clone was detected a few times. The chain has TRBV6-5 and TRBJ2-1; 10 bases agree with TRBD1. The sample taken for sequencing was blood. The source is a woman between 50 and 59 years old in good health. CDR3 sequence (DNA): TGTGCCAGCAGTTCGGACAGGGGGACCTACAATGAGCAGTTCTTC. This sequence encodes CASSSDRGTYNEQFF.